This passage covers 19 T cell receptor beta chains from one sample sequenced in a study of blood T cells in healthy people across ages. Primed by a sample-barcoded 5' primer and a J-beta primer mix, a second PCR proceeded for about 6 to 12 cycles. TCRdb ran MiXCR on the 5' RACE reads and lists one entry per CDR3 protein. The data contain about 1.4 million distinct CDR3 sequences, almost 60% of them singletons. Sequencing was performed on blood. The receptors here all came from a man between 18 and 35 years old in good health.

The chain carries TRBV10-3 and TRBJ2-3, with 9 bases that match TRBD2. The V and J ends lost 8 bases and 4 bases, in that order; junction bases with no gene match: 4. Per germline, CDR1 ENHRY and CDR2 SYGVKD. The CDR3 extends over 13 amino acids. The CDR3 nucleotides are TGTGCCATCGAAGGGACTAGCCCAGATACGCAGTATTTT. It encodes CAIEGTSPDTQYF.

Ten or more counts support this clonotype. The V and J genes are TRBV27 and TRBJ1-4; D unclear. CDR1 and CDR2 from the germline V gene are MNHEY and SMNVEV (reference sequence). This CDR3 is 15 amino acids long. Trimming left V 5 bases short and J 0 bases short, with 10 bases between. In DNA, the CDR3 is TGTGCCAGCAGTCCGACGGCTGCAACTAATGAAAAACTGTTTTTT. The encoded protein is CASSPTAATNEKLFF.

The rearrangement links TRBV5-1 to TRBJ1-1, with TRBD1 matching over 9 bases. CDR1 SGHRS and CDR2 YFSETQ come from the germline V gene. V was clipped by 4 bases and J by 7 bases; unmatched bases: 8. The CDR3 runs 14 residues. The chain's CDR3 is CASSRIDRGDEAFF. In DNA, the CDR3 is TGCGCCAGCAGCCGTATCGACAGGGGGGATGAAGCTTTCTTT.

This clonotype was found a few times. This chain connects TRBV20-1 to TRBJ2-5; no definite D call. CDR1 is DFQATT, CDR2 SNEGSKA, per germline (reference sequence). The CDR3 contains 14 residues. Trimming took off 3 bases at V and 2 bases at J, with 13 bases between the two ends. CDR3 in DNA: TGCAGTGCTAGCCCGGTCCAGTATCAAGAGACCCAGTACTTC. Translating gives CSASPVQYQETQYF.

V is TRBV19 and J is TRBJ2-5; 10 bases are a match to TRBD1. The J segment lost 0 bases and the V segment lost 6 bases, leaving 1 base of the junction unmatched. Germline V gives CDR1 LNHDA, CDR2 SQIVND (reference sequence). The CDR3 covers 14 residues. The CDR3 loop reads CASRGTGDQETQYF. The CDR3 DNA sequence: TGTGCCAGTAGGGGGACAGGGGACCAAGAGACCCAGTACTTC.

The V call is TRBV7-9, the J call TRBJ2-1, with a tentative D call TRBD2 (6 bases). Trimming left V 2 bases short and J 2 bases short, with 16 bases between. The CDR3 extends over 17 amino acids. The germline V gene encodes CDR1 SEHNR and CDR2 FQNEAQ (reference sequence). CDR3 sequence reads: CASSLSVVAGPYNEQFF. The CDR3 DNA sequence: TGTGCCAGCAGCTTATCAGTTGTGGCGGGGCCCTACAATGAGCAGTTCTTC.

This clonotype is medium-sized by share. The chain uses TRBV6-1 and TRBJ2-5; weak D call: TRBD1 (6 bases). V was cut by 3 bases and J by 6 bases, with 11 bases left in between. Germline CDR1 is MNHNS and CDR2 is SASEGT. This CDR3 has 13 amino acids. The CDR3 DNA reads TGTGCCAGCAGTGATGGGGACACCCAGACCCAGTACTTC. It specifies CASSDGDTQTQYF.

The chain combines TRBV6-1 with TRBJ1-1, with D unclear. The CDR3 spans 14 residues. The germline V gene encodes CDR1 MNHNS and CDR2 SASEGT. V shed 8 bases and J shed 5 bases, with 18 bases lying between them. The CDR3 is CASGRAVGRTEAFF. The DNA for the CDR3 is TGTGCCAGCGGGAGAGCAGTTGGTCGGACTGAAGCTTTCTTT.

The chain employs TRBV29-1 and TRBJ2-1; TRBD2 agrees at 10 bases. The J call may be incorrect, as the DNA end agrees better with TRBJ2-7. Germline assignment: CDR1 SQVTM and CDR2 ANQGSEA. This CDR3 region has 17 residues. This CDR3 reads CSVVESSGGYTYNEQYF. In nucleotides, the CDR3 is TGCAGCGTTGTGGAATCTAGCGGGGGTTATACCTACAATGAGCAGTACTTC.

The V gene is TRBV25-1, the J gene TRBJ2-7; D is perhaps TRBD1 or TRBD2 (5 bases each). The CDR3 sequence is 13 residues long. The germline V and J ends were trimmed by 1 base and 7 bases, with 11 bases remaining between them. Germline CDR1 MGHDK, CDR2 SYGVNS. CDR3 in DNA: TGTGCCAGCAGTGAATCGGGGACGTGGGAGCAGTACTTC. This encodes CASSESGTWEQYF.

CDR3 sequence reads: CSASQSGSMTGYNEQFF. DNA for the CDR3: TGCAGTGCTAGTCAAAGCGGGAGCATGACCGGGTACAATGAGCAGTTCTTC. The V call is TRBV20-1, the J call TRBJ2-1, with 8 bases matching TRBD2. The germline V gene encodes CDR1 DFQATT and CDR2 SNEGSKA (reference sequence). CDR3 length: 17 amino acids. After removal of 3 bases from V and 4 bases from J, the junction contained 14 bases not matched to a gene.

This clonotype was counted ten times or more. This CDR3 is CSVCADPFSYEQYF. In DNA form, the CDR3 reads TGCAGCGTTTGCGCCGACCCCTTTTCCTACGAGCAGTACTTC. The chain is built from TRBV29-1 and TRBJ2-7, with D unclear. The CDR3 consists of 14 residues. Deletions cut 5 bases from V and 1 base from J, with 15 bases between. Per germline, CDR1 SQVTM and CDR2 ANQGSEA.

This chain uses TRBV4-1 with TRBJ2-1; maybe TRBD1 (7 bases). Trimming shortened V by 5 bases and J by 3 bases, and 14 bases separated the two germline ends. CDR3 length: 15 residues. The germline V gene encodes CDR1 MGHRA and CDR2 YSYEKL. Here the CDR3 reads CASSTGAGFYNEQFF. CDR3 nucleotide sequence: TGCGCCAGCAGCACAGGGGCGGGATTCTACAATGAGCAGTTCTTC.

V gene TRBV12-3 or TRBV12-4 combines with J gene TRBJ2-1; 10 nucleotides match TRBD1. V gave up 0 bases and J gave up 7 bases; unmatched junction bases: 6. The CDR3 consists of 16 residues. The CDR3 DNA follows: TGTGCCAGCAGTTTAGCGGACAGGGGGGCCAGTAATGAGCAGTTCTTC. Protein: CASSLADRGASNEQFF.

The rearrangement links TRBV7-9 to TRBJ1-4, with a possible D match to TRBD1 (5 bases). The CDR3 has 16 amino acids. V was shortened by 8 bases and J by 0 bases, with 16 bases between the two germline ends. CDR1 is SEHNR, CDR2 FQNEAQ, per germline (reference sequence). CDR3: CASAETVAATNEKLFF. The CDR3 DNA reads TGTGCCAGCGCTGAGACAGTTGCTGCAACTAATGAAAAACTGTTTTTT.

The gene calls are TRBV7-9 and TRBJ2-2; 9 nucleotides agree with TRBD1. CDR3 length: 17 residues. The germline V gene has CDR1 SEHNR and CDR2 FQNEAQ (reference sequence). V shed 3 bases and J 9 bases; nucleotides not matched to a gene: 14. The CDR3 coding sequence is TGTGCCAGCAGCTTCTCGGGGACAGGGACTATGGACCGGGAGCTGTTTTTT. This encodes CASSFSGTGTMDRELFF.

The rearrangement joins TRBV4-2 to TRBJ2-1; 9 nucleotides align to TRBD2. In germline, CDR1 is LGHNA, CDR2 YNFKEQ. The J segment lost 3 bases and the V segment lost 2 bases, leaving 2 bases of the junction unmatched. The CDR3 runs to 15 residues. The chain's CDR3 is CASSQIAGDYNEQFF. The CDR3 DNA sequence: TGTGCCAGCAGCCAAATAGCGGGGGACTACAATGAGCAGTTCTTC.

The CDR3 bases are TGTGCCAGCAGTATCCTCGTCTACAATGAGCAGTTCTTC. It codes for CASSILVYNEQFF. V is TRBV27 and J is TRBJ2-1; no reliable D call. CDR1 MNHEY and CDR2 SMNVEV come from the germline V gene (reference sequence). This CDR3 contains 13 residues. V lost 5 bases, J lost 3 bases, and 8 bases lay in between.

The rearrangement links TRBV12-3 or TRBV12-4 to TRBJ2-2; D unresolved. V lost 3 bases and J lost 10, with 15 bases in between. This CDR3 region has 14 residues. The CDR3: CASSFSLLGEELFF. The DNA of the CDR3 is TGTGCCAGCAGTTTCTCCCTTCTTGGAGAGGAGCTGTTTTTT.